These T cell receptor beta chains were read from a single sample in a study of blood T cell repertoires in COVID-19. The protocol was immunoSEQ multiplex PCR, while the TCRdb copy is restricted to in-frame clones and leaves out a portion. The table has 200,000 or so clones, 80% to 95% seen once; the top ten hold 0.7% to 0.85%. Sequencing input: peripheral blood. The source is a man aged 55 to 70 with COVID-19, enrolled during active disease. CDR3s include the opening cysteine and the closing phenylalanine or tryptophan. The D gene is left open where the match is weak.

v_gene	d_gene	j_gene	CDR3aa	CDR3nt
TRBV7-9	-	TRBJ1-2	CASSLDSQTYTF	TGTGCCAGCAGCCTGGACAGTCAAACCTACACCTTC
TRBV15	TRBD1	TRBJ2-4	CATSSGDRGLLNIQYF	TGTGCCACCAGCAGCGGGGACAGGGGGCTGTTGAACATTCAGTACTTC
TRBV9	-	TRBJ2-3	CASSVRPGFQDTQYF	TGTGCCAGCAGCGTCCGACCAGGATTCCAAGATACGCAGTATTTT
TRBV18	-	TRBJ2-1	CASSPSSGPGYNEQFF	TGTGCCAGCTCACCCTCGAGCGGGCCGGGGTACAATGAGCAGTTCTTC
TRBV15	TRBD1	TRBJ2-7	CATSRGDSSYEQYF	TGTGCCACCAGCAGGGGGGACAGCTCCTACGAGCAGTACTTC
TRBV27	-	TRBJ1-1	CASSTVMNTEAFF	TGTGCCAGCAGCACAGTCATGAACACTGAAGCTTTCTTT
TRBV19	-	TRBJ1-4	CASSIGFSPATNEKLFF	TGTGCCAGTAGTATTGGCTTTAGCCCTGCAACTAATGAAAAACTGTTTTTT
TRBV19	TRBD1	TRBJ1-4	CATKQGASINEKLFF	TGTGCCACGAAACAGGGGGCGTCTATTAATGAAAAACTGTTTTTT
TRBV10-3	TRBD1	TRBJ1-1	CAISRQGVGNTEAFF	TGTGCCATCAGTCGACAGGGCGTAGGGAACACTGAAGCTTTCTTT
TRBV9	TRBD1	TRBJ1-4	CASSITGQGNEKLFF	TGTGCCAGCAGCATCACGGGACAGGGGAACGAAAAACTGTTTTTT
TRBV19	-	TRBJ2-3	CASQGPTDTQYF	TGTGCCAGTCAGGGCCCCACAGATACGCAGTATTTT
TRBV24-1	-	TRBJ2-7	CATSARGGPYEQYF	TGTGCCACCAGTGCGAGGGGGGGCCCCTACGAGCAGTACTTC
TRBV18	TRBD2	TRBJ2-1	CASSPGLASEQFF	TGTGCCAGCTCACCTGGACTAGCCAGTGAGCAGTTCTTC
TRBV19	-	TRBJ1-2	CASSRQAANYGYTF	TGTGCCAGTAGCCGACAGGCGGCTAACTATGGCTACACCTTC
TRBV5-3	-	TRBJ2-1	CARSTPCWRVNNEQFF	TGTGCCAGAAGCACCCCTTGTTGGCGGGTTAACAATGAGCAGTTCTTC
TRBV2	-	TRBJ1-1	CASSRIATTEAFF	TGTGCCAGCAGTAGAATAGCTACCACTGAAGCTTTCTTT
TRBV6-2/TRBV6-3	TRBD2	TRBJ2-1	CASSSAKREGRNEQFF	TGTGCCAGCAGCTCCGCAAAGCGGGAGGGCCGGAATGAGCAGTTCTTC
TRBV7-9	-	TRBJ2-1	CASSLTQQQFF	TGTGCCAGCAGCCTCACTCAACAGCAGTTCTTC
TRBV27	TRBD1	TRBJ1-2	CASSRDRGLRGYTF	TGTGCCAGCAGTAGAGACAGGGGGCTGAGAGGCTACACCTTC
TRBV25-1	TRBD1	TRBJ2-7	CASSTPGTGQNEQYF	TGTGCCAGCAGTACCCCCGGGACAGGGCAGAACGAGCAGTACTTC
TRBV5-4	-	TRBJ1-3	CASSRPQSEAGNTIYF	TGTGCCAGCAGCCGCCCCCAGTCGGAGGCTGGAAACACCATATATTTT
TRBV7-7	-	TRBJ2-1	CASSLGSMGTVPGGDNEQFF	TGTGCTAGCAGCTTAGGGTCAATGGGAACAGTACCAGGAGGGGACAATGAGCAGTTCTTC
TRBV4-1	-	TRBJ1-1	CASSQDIWKGSGAFF	TGCGCCAGCAGCCAAGATATTTGGAAAGGGAGTGGAGCTTTCTTT